This passage covers 7 T cell receptor beta chains from one sample sequenced in a study of T cell responses to AZD1222 COVID-19 vaccine. The table came from immunoSEQ multiplex PCR; TCRdb's copy has only in-frame clones and leaves some out. The table includes around 100,000 clones, 90% detected once. Sequenced here: peripheral blood, sampled on day 0 of AZD1222 vaccination. These receptor sequences come from an adult in good health.

This chain joins TRBV7-9 and TRBJ2-7, with 7 bases that match TRBD1. Germline trimming cut 4 bases from V and 0 bases from J; bases unmatched to any gene: 6. This CDR3 is 15 amino acids long. The germline gives CDR1 SEHNR, CDR2 FQNEAQ (reference sequence). Here the CDR3 DNA reads TGTGCCAGCAGCTGGGTGGGACAGCTCTCCTACGAGCAGTACTTC. Its protein product is CASSWVGQLSYEQYF.

CDR3 sequence reads: CASSFTGGYTEAFF. The CDR3 bases are TGCGCCAGCAGCTTTACAGGGGGCTACACTGAAGCTTTCTTT. The rearrangement links TRBV5-1 to TRBJ1-1; TRBD1 agrees at 9 bases. Germline-derived CDR1 and CDR2 are SGHRS and YFSETQ. With 2 bases clipped from V and 3 bases from J, the junction kept 2 bases outside the gene matches. The CDR3 is 14 amino acids.

The table lists this clone with a count of one. The chain is built from TRBV27 and TRBJ1-5; D may be TRBD1 (5 bases). The V end was cut by 8 bases, the J end by 2 bases, with 16 bases between. CDR1 is MNHEY, CDR2 SMNVEV, per germline (reference sequence). The CDR3 is 15 residues long. The CDR3 DNA reads TGTGCCAGCTGGCCGGGGATAGGGGGCAATCAGCCCCAGCATTTT. Residues: CASWPGIGGNQPQHF.

The chain is built from TRBV10-3 and TRBJ2-4; D tentatively reads TRBD1 or TRBD2 (5 bases each). The germline V and J ends were trimmed by 11 bases and 5 bases, with 13 bases remaining between them. Germline V gene lookup returns CDR1 ENHRY and CDR2 SYGVKD. This CDR3 is 12 amino acids long. The CDR3 region has the DNA TGTGCCGCCGGGGCCGGGGAAAACATTCAGTACTTC. It specifies CAAGAGENIQYF.

The genes are TRBV7-2 and TRBJ1-2, with 7 bases matching TRBD1. Germline V gives CDR1 SGHTA, CDR2 FQGNSA. Germline trimming cut 5 bases from V and 4 bases from J; bases unmatched to any gene: 13. This CDR3 is built from 16 residues. The CDR3 bases are TGTGCCAGCAGCGCTCCGGGACAGAGTAGTTCCTATGGCTACACCTTC. This codes for CASSAPGQSSSYGYTF.

This chain connects TRBV4-3 to TRBJ1-3; possible D gene TRBD1, 5 bases. V lost 0 bases and J 0 bases, leaving 15 bases between the germline ends. The germline V gene encodes CDR1 LGHNA and CDR2 YSLEER. The CDR3 totals 18 residues. The CDR3 protein is CASSQELNRILSGNTIYF. The CDR3 DNA reads as TGCGCCAGCAGCCAAGAGTTGAACAGGATTCTCTCTGGAAACACCATATATTTT.

The chain has TRBV12-3 or TRBV12-4 and TRBJ1-2, with no clear D. This CDR3 has 11 amino acids. Between the trimmed V and J ends, which lost 3 bases and 10 bases, there was a span of 9 bases. The CDR3 DNA follows: TGTGCCAGCAGTTTTAATCTGGCCTACACCTTC. This translates into CASSFNLAYTF.